This T cell receptor (beta chain) derives from a study of T cells after yellow fever vaccination. MiXCR, applied by TCRdb to the 5' RACE reads, yields one record per CDR3 protein. The data contain about 260,000 distinct CDR3 sequences, over 4.5% of them seen just once; the ten biggest clones take up roughly 3.4%. This CDR3 has 13 amino acids. V lost 7 bases and J lost 4, with 14 bases in between. Germline values: CDR1 MNHEY, CDR2 SVGEGT. This clonotype has just a few counts. The chain employs TRBV6-2 or TRBV6-3 and TRBJ2-7, with D perhaps matching TRBD1 (6 bases). Source: CD4+ T cells sorted from PBMCs, taken on the day of the yellow fever booster vaccination. The source of this sequence is a man aged 18 to 29 who received the YFV17D yellow fever vaccine. The CDR3 is CASTSGATYEQYF. The CDR3 DNA reads as TGTGCCAGCACGTCAGGGGCTACTTACGAGCAGTACTTC.